Each of the 10 T cell receptor beta chains below was sequenced from the same sample in a study of T cell repertoires and HLA-DP antigens. For these TCRs, the target antigens are not known. Measured with immunoSEQ multiplex PCR; TCRdb has only the in-frame clones, and not every one. The sample lists around 110,000 clones, nearly 95% occurring once. Sequencing used CD4+ T cells from PBMCs. The receptor set was obtained from a young woman in good health and CMV-seronegative.

J is TRBJ2-5 and V is TRBV9; D might be TRBD2 (6 bases). Germline V lookup: CDR1 SGDLS, CDR2 YYNGEE. The CDR3 spans 15 residues. V was shortened by 0 bases and J by 4 bases, with 13 bases between the two germline ends. CDR3 nucleotides: TGTGCCAGCAGCGTAGTTAGCGGTCGCGGAGAGACCCAGTACTTC. Translating gives CASSVVSGRGETQYF. Looking up the rest from reference TRBV9 and TRBJ2-5 gives the full variable domain: DSGVTQTPKHLITATGQRVTLRCSPRSGDLSVYWYQQSLDQGLQFLIQYYNGEERAKGNILERFSAQQFPDLHSELNLSSLELGDSALYFCASSVVSGRGETQYFGPGTRLLVL.

Concerning this clone: A junction end diverges from the germline sequence, so it may reflect a read error. This chain uses TRBV5-1 with TRBJ2-7; TRBD2 matches 11 bases. Germline values: CDR1 SGHRS, CDR2 YFSETQ. The CDR3 spans 15 residues. The CDR3 region is CASRLEAGLAVEQYF. CDR3 nucleotides: TGCGCCAGCAGATTGGAGGCGGGACTAGCGGTCGAGCAGTACTTC.

This chain joins TRBV19 and TRBJ2-2, with 12 positions matching TRBD1. Looked up from germline, CDR1 is LNHDA and CDR2 is SQIVND (reference sequence). The V segment lost 4 bases and the J segment 6 bases; nucleotides outside the gene matches: 3. The CDR3 is 15 amino acids. The CDR3 here is CASSTGQGASGELFF. CDR3 DNA: TGTGCCAGTAGTACGGGACAGGGGGCGTCCGGGGAGCTGTTTTTT.

V gene TRBV27 combines with J gene TRBJ2-5; 14 bases are a match to TRBD2. Germline V gives CDR1 MNHEY, CDR2 SMNVEV (reference sequence). With 4 bases clipped from V and 1 base from J, the junction kept 2 bases outside the gene matches. The CDR3 sequence is 16 residues long. CDR3 bases: TGTGCCAGCAGTTGGGGACTAGCGGGGGCCCAAGAGACCCAGTACTTC. Its translation: CASSWGLAGAQETQYF.

The V call is TRBV2, the J call TRBJ1-5; D unclear. Trimming took 2 bases from V and 2 from J, leaving 4 bases between them. Per the germline V gene, CDR1 is SNHLY and CDR2 is FYNNEI. The CDR3 is made up of 13 amino acids. The CDR3 coding sequence is TGTGCCAGCAGTGAATTGGGCAATCAGCCCCAGCATTTT. Protein: CASSELGNQPQHF.

The J gene is TRBJ2-7, the V gene TRBV5-8, with D perhaps given as TRBD1 or TRBD2 (6 bases each). Trimming pared 2 bases from V and 3 bases from J, leaving 12 bases between. The CDR3 has 14 residues. CDR1 and CDR2 from the germline V gene are SGHTS and YDEGEE. CDR3 DNA sequence: TGTGCCAGCAGCTTCCCCCGGGGGCGCTACGAGCAGTACGTC. Translation gives CASSFPRGRYEQYV.

This sequence joins TRBV18 and TRBJ2-1; no clear D gene. Germline V gene lookup returns CDR1 KGHSH and CDR2 LQKENI. Trimming shortened V by 5 bases and J by 0 bases, and 17 bases separated the two germline ends. There are 17 residues in the CDR3. CDR3 loop: CASSSTYVASSYNEQFF. The CDR3 bases are TGTGCCAGCTCATCGACCTACGTCGCCAGCTCCTACAATGAGCAGTTCTTC.

The CDR3 bases are TGTGCCAGCAGCCAAGAGATGGGTAGGGATACGCAGTATTTT. It encodes CASSQEMGRDTQYF. The chain couples TRBV4-2 to TRBJ2-3; no definite D call. The CDR3 has 14 residues. V dropped 0 bases and J dropped 6 bases, with 10 bases sitting between them. The germline V gene has CDR1 LGHNA and CDR2 YNFKEQ.

The genes are TRBV29-1 and TRBJ1-1, with a tentative D call TRBD1 (6 bases). The CDR3 covers 13 residues. CDR1 is SQVTM and CDR2 is ANQGSEA in the germline V gene. The V end was cut by 4 bases, the J end by 5 bases, with 14 bases between. The CDR3 bases are TGCAGCGTTGGGGGGCGGGTTTGGACTGAAGCTTTCTTT. It translates to CSVGGRVWTEAFF.

This chain connects TRBV5-1 to TRBJ2-1; 8 nucleotides match TRBD2. CDR3 length equals 15 residues. V shed 1 base, J shed 2 bases, and the junction held 2 bases outside the gene matches. CDR1 is SGHRS and CDR2 is YFSETQ in the germline V gene. This CDR3 reads CASSLTSGAYNEQFF. CDR3 DNA sequence: TGCGCCAGCAGCTTGACTAGCGGAGCCTACAATGAGCAGTTCTTC.